Listed here is a single T cell receptor beta chain. This sample is part of a study of blood T cell repertoires in COVID-19. TCRdb's table, derived via immunoSEQ multiplex PCR, lists solely in-frame clones and lacks some. Of hundreds of thousands of clones listed, about 92% were seen once; the top ten hold 2.6%. V trimming: 6 bases; J trimming: 5 bases; junction bases outside the gene matches: 10. From germline, CDR1 is MNHEY and CDR2 SMNVEV (reference sequence). This CDR3 spans 15 amino acids. This sequence joins TRBV27 and TRBJ2-1, with 7 bases fitting TRBD2. Sequencing was performed on PBMCs or T cells enriched from blood (not recorded which). The source is a man in his sixties who had recovered from COVID-19. CDR3 sequence: CASSRTRSFNNEQFF. The CDR3 DNA follows: TGTGCCAGCAGCCGGACTAGGTCTTTCAACAATGAGCAGTTCTTC.